This T cell receptor beta chain came from a study of blood T cell repertoires in COVID-19. Study summary: T cells, B-cell-depleted T cells, or PBMCs supplied cDNA or gDNA.

Participants were placed into cohorts based on the clinical history they reported. TCRdb's copy holds only in-frame clones and misses some; the assay was immunoSEQ multiplex PCR. The sample holds 180,000 or so clones, approximately 87% seen once. The germline V gene encodes CDR1 LGHNT and CDR2 FRNRAP. Trimming took off 0 bases at V and 0 bases at J, with 7 bases between the two ends. The CDR3 contains 15 residues. The specimen sequenced was PBMCs or T cells enriched from blood (not recorded which). This sequence joins TRBV12-5 and TRBJ2-3, with D unresolved. The clonotype originates from a woman between 45 and 60 years old who had recovered from COVID-19. The CDR3 nucleotides read TGTGCTAGTGGTTTGGTAGAGGCTAGCACAGATACGCAGTATTTT. Protein sequence: CASGLVEASTDTQYF.